Following are 26 T cell receptor beta chains from one sample sequenced in a study of blood T cell repertoires in COVID-19. Profiled with immunoSEQ multiplex PCR; TCRdb holds only in-frame clones, not every one. This table has about 670,000 clones, 90% appearing once. The sample taken for sequencing was peripheral blood. The receptor source for this set is a young woman with acute or convalescent COVID-19.

The V and J genes are TRBV7-9 and TRBJ1-4, with 7 positions matching TRBD1. Germline V CDR1 and CDR2: SEHNR, FQNEAQ (reference sequence). The CDR3 is 15 amino acids. V shed 1 base and J 7 bases; nucleotides not matched to a gene: 6. As DNA, the CDR3 is TGTGCCAGCAGCTTAGGAGACAGGGACTCTGAAAAACTGTTTTTT. It specifies CASSLGDRDSEKLFF.

This chain connects TRBV9 to TRBJ2-7; D uncertain. Germline CDR1 and CDR2: SGDLS and YYNGEE. Trimming shortened V by 3 bases and J by 4 bases, and 17 bases separated the two germline ends. The CDR3 loop spans 15 amino acids. The CDR3 nucleotides read TGTGCCAGCAGCGCCGGTTCACTCCCTAGGTACGAGCAGTACTTC. This sequence encodes CASSAGSLPRYEQYF.

The V call is TRBV10-3, the J call TRBJ1-1, with TRBD1 as a possible D gene (6 bases). The CDR3 runs to 14 residues. Trimming stripped 6 bases from V and 2 bases from J, with 13 bases between. Germline assignment: CDR1 ENHRY and CDR2 SYGVKD. CDR3 region: CAIRPAGANTEAFF. For the CDR3, the DNA is TGTGCCATCAGGCCAGCGGGGGCAAACACTGAAGCTTTCTTT.

CDR3 amino acids: CASSASMGQGFNGYTF. CDR3 coding DNA: TGTGCCAGCAGCGCTAGTATGGGACAGGGATTTAATGGCTACACCTTC. The chain couples TRBV7-8 to TRBJ1-2, with 9 bases aligning to TRBD1. This CDR3 contains 16 residues. Unmatched junction bases numbered 13, after V lost 5 bases and J lost 6 bases. Germline CDR1 and CDR2: SGHVS and FQNEAQ.

CDR3 amino acids: CASSRPTGGAGYTF. CDR3 in DNA: TGCGCCAGCAGCCGGCCTACAGGGGGCGCGGGCTACACCTTC. The chain uses TRBV4-1 and TRBJ1-2; 9 bases line up with TRBD1. This CDR3 spans 14 amino acids. J gave up 8 bases and V 4 bases, and 8 bases lay outside the gene matches. Germline CDR1 and CDR2: MGHRA and YSYEKL.

This chain connects TRBV2 to TRBJ2-2; 7 nucleotides align to TRBD1. This CDR3 has 15 amino acids. The germline V gene has CDR1 SNHLY and CDR2 FYNNEI. The junction had 10 bases not matched to a gene; V was cut back by 6 bases and J by 6 bases. CDR3: CASSLGDSRPGELFF. As DNA, the CDR3 is TGTGCCAGCAGCCTAGGGGACAGCCGGCCCGGGGAGCTGTTTTTT.

The chain employs TRBV5-6 and TRBJ2-5, with a tentative D call TRBD2 (5 bases). The CDR3 spans 14 residues. CDR1 SGHDT and CDR2 YYEEEE come from the germline V gene. Trimming took off 2 bases at V and 5 bases at J, with 13 bases between the two ends. CDR3 region: CASSFVGSGETQYF. The CDR3 bases are TGTGCCAGCAGCTTTGTGGGGTCGGGGGAGACCCAGTACTTC. Supplemented by reference TRBV5-6 and TRBJ2-5, the full variable domain reads DAGVTQSPTHLIKTRGQQVTLRCSPKSGHDTVSWYQQALGQGPQFIFQYYEEEERQRGNFPDRFSGHQFPNYSSELNVNALLLGDSALYLCASSFVGSGETQYFGPGTRLLVL.

This clone has a single count. The rearrangement uses TRBV19 and TRBJ1-5; 10 nucleotides match TRBD1. V lost 3 bases, J lost 5 bases, and 10 bases stayed unmatched. CDR3 length equals 17 residues. Germline V gene sequence: CDR1 LNHDA, CDR2 SQIVND (reference sequence). The CDR3 DNA follows: TGTGCCAGTAGTATCGAAGGGACAGGGGCCGTCGATCAGCCCCAGCATTTT. This codes for CASSIEGTGAVDQPQHF.

This chain links TRBV3-1 (or the pseudogene TRBV3-2) with TRBJ2-3; tentative D call: TRBD2 (7 bases). Trimming removed 0 bases at V and 0 bases at J, with 10 bases between. The CDR3 is 16 residues long. The V gene's germline CDR1 is LGHDT and CDR2 YNNKEL (reference sequence). The CDR3 region is CASSQDRGGSTDTQYF. CDR3 nucleotide sequence: TGTGCCAGCAGCCAAGATAGGGGGGGCAGCACAGATACGCAGTATTTT.

The chain joins TRBV24-1 to TRBJ1-2; D remains ambiguous. The CDR3 has 13 amino acids. V was clipped by 4 bases and J by 4 bases, with 9 bases between them. Germline-derived CDR1 and CDR2 are KGHDR and SFDVKD. The CDR3 spells CATSELGGYGYTF. DNA of the CDR3: TGTGCCACCAGTGAACTCGGCGGCTATGGCTACACCTTC.

CDR3 amino acids: CAWSAGANSPLHF. DNA for the CDR3: TGTGCCTGGAGTGCAGGGGCAAATTCACCCCTCCACTTT. V and J are TRBV30 and TRBJ1-6; tentative D call: TRBD1 (6 bases). Germline V gives CDR1 GTSNPN, CDR2 SVGIG (reference sequence). The CDR3 is 13 residues long. With 1 base removed from V and 7 bases from J, the gap between germline ends came to 8 bases.

J is TRBJ1-1 and V is TRBV7-2, with a possible D match to TRBD1 (6 bases). This CDR3 has 12 residues. Between the trimmed V and J ends, which lost 4 bases and 4 bases, there was a span of 7 bases. Germline values: CDR1 SGHTA, CDR2 FQGNSA. The CDR3 coding sequence is TGTGCCAGCAGCTACAGGGCCACTGAAGCTTTCTTT. It encodes CASSYRATEAFF.

This sequence joins TRBV6-5 and TRBJ1-1, with D maybe TRBD1 (5 bases). CDR1 is MNHEY, CDR2 SVGAGI, per germline. Trimming stripped 8 bases from V and 6 bases from J, with 7 bases between. The CDR3 runs to 10 residues. The CDR3 region is CASGAAEAFF. DNA of the CDR3: TGTGCCAGCGGGGCGGCTGAAGCTTTCTTT.

The chain links TRBV6-5 to TRBJ1-1, with D uncertain. V dropped 4 bases and J dropped 5 bases, with 20 bases sitting between them. Germline CDR1 reads MNHEY; CDR2 reads SVGAGI. The length of the CDR3 is 16 residues. The CDR3 loop is CASSSLGLYSRTEAFF. CDR3 DNA sequence: TGTGCCAGCAGTTCCCTCGGACTCTATTCGAGGACTGAAGCTTTCTTT.

This chain uses TRBV5-1 with TRBJ2-2, with D maybe TRBD2 (5 bases). This CDR3 comprises 16 residues. V was clipped by 3 bases and J by 1 base, with 13 bases between them. Germline CDR1 reads SGHRS; CDR2 reads YFSETQ. The CDR3 DNA reads as TGCGCCAGCAGCTCCCGCCGTGGGAGGAACACCGGGGAGCTGTTTTTT. Its translation: CASSSRRGRNTGELFF. Using reference TRBV5-1 and TRBJ2-2 for the parts outside the CDR3, the full variable domain is KAGVTQTPRYLIKTRGQQVTLSCSPISGHRSVSWYQQTPGQGLQFLFEYFSETQRNKGNFPGRFSGRQFSNSRSEMNVSTLELGDSALYLCASSSRRGRNTGELFFGEGSRLTVL.

The genes are TRBV7-2 and TRBJ1-2; no firm D call. Trimming left V 1 base short and J 1 base short, with 7 bases between. The CDR3 is made up of 14 amino acids. Germline V gene sequence: CDR1 SGHTA, CDR2 FQGNSA. The chain's CDR3 is CASSLEWSNYGYTF. CDR3 DNA: TGTGCCAGCAGCTTAGAATGGAGTAACTATGGCTACACCTTC.

The rearrangement joins TRBV19 to TRBJ1-3; 7 nucleotides line up with TRBD1. Germline loops: CDR1 LNHDA, CDR2 SQIVND (reference sequence). Trimming removed 10 bases from V and 8 bases from J; junction bases left unmatched: 17. The CDR3 consists of 15 residues. CDR3 region: CATKLSTGALDTIYF. The DNA of the CDR3 is TGTGCCACCAAGCTATCTACAGGGGCACTGGACACCATATATTTT.

The chain recombines TRBV18 with TRBJ1-1; D ambiguous. V was cut by 3 bases and J by 0 bases, with 5 bases left in between. Germline CDR1 KGHSH, CDR2 LQKENI. CDR3 size: 13 residues. In DNA form, the CDR3 reads TGTGCCAGCTCACCGTTAATGAACACTGAAGCTTTCTTT. Its translation: CASSPLMNTEAFF.

This clone was seen a few times. The V gene is TRBV5-1, the J gene TRBJ1-2; possible D gene TRBD1, 5 bases. The CDR3 contains 14 residues. Germline values: CDR1 SGHRS, CDR2 YFSETQ. Between the trimmed V and J ends, which lost 1 base and 4 bases, there was a span of 11 bases. The CDR3 DNA follows: TGCGCCAGCAGCTTGCCGGGGGTGGTCTATGGCTACACCTTC. This codes for CASSLPGVVYGYTF. The full variable domain, with the rest looked up from reference TRBV5-1 and TRBJ1-2, is KAGVTQTPRYLIKTRGQQVTLSCSPISGHRSVSWYQQTPGQGLQFLFEYFSETQRNKGNFPGRFSGRQFSNSRSEMNVSTLELGDSALYLCASSLPGVVYGYTFGSGTRLTVV.

The J gene is TRBJ2-2, the V gene TRBV9, with TRBD2 identical over 13 bases. J lost 2 bases, V lost 4 bases, and 5 bases had no gene match. The germline V gene encodes CDR1 SGDLS and CDR2 YYNGEE. The CDR3 consists of 17 residues. CDR3 coding DNA: TGTGCCAGCAGCCCGCGACTAGCGGGGGGAAACACCGGGGAGCTGTTTTTT. It encodes CASSPRLAGGNTGELFF.

The gene calls are TRBV27 and TRBJ1-3; the D gene is possibly TRBD1 (6 bases). The CDR3 runs to 18 residues. Germline CDR1 MNHEY, CDR2 SMNVEV (reference sequence). V was trimmed by 3 bases and J by 5 bases, leaving 23 bases between them. CDR3 region: CASSFRFEGGDKRNTIYF. The CDR3 DNA reads TGTGCCAGCAGTTTCCGGTTTGAGGGGGGGGACAAGAGAAACACCATATATTTT.

The V gene is TRBV27, the J gene TRBJ2-1; TRBD2 matches at 10 bases. The junction had 6 bases not matched to a gene; V was cut back by 2 bases and J by 8 bases. The CDR3 has 15 amino acids. In germline, CDR1 is MNHEY, CDR2 SMNVEV (reference sequence). The chain's CDR3 is CASSLGLAAQDEQFF. The CDR3 DNA sequence: TGTGCCAGCAGTTTAGGACTAGCGGCCCAGGATGAGCAGTTCTTC.

The chain is built from TRBV30 and TRBJ2-2, with a weak D call TRBD1 (5 bases). The V gene's germline CDR1 is GTSNPN and CDR2 SVGIG (reference sequence). With 0 bases removed from V and 5 bases from J, the gap between germline ends came to 13 bases. The CDR3 loop spans 15 amino acids. CDR3: CAWSVFSKGTGELFF. In DNA, the CDR3 is TGTGCCTGGAGTGTTTTCTCGAAGGGGACCGGGGAGCTGTTTTTT.

This clone was detected once. V gene TRBV29-1 combines with J gene TRBJ2-5; D is undetermined. The CDR3 has 11 residues. Germline V lookup: CDR1 SQVTM, CDR2 ANQGSEA. The V gene lost 7 bases and the J gene lost 6 bases, with 12 bases spanning the gap. The CDR3 DNA reads as TGCAGCGCCTCGCCAACAAAGACCCAGTACTTC. Its translation: CSASPTKTQYF.

The chain is built from TRBV15 and TRBJ2-3; D might be TRBD2 (6 bases). Per the germline V gene, CDR1 is LNHNV and CDR2 is YYDKDF (reference sequence). V lost 9 bases, J lost 6 bases, and 16 bases lay in between. The CDR3 contains 13 residues. The CDR3 bases are TGTGCCACGCGGGGCTCGGCACTTGATACGCAGTATTTT. It codes for CATRGSALDTQYF.

The chain employs TRBV7-9 and TRBJ2-7; 10 nucleotides agree with TRBD1. The CDR3 sequence is 14 residues long. V trimming: 4 bases; J trimming: 7 bases; junction bases outside the gene matches: 7. The germline CDR1 and CDR2 sequences are SEHNR and FQNEAQ (reference sequence). CDR3 nucleotide sequence: TGTGCCAGCAGCTCGGGACAGGGGACGGGTGAGCAGTACTTC. This codes for CASSSGQGTGEQYF. The entire variable domain, with the rest obtained from reference TRBV7-9 and TRBJ2-7, is as follows: DTGVSQNPRHKITKRGQNVTFRCDPISEHNRLYWYRQTLGQGPEFLTYFQNEAQLEKSRLLSDRFSAERPKGSFSTLEIQRTEQGDSAMYLCASSSGQGTGEQYFGPGTRLTVT.